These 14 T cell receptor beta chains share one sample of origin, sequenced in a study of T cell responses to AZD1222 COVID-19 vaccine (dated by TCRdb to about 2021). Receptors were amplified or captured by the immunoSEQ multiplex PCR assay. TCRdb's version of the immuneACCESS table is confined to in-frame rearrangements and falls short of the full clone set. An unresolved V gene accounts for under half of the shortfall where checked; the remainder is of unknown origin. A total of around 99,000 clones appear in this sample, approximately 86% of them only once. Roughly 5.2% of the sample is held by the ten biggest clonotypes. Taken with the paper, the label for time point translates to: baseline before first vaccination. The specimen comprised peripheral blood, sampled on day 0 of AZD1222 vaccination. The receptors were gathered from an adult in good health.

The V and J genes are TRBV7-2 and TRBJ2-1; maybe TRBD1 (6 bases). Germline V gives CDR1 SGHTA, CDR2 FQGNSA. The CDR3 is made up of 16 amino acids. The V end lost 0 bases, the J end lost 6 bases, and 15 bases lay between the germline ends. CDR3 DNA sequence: TGTGCCAGCAGCTTAGCGGGTCAGGGGTGGTCCAATGAGCAGTTCTTC. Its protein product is CASSLAGQGWSNEQFF.

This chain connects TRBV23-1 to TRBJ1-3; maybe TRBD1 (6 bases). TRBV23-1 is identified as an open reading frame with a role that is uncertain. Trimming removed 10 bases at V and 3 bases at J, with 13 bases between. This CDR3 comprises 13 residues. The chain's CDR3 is CATLGQFGNTIYF. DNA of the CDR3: TGCGCCACCCTAGGACAGTTTGGAAACACCATATATTTT.

The chain's CDR3 is CASTLSQGLPLQETQYF. The CDR3 coding sequence is TGTGCCAGCACCCTAAGTCAGGGGCTCCCCCTTCAAGAGACCCAGTACTTC. The V call is TRBV2, the J call TRBJ2-5; TRBD1 might be the D (6 bases). The CDR3 is 17 amino acids. Germline assignment: CDR1 SNHLY and CDR2 FYNNEI. V was clipped by 7 bases and J by 2 bases, with 23 bases between them.

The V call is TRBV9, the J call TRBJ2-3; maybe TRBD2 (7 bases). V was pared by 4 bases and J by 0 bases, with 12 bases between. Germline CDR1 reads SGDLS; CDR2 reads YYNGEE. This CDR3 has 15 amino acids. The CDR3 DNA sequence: TGTGCCAGCAGCCGAGGGGGGGTGAGCACAGATACGCAGTATTTT. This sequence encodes CASSRGGVSTDTQYF.

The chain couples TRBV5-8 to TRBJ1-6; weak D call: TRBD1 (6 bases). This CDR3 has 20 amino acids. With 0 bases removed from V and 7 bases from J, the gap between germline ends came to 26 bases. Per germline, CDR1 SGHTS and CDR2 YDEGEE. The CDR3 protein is CASSLGAPGEPNPRNSPLHF. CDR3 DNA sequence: TGTGCCAGCAGCTTGGGGGCCCCAGGGGAGCCCAACCCCAGGAATTCACCCCTCCACTTT.

In nucleotides, the CDR3 is TGTGCCAGCAGTGACCTAGGGACGGAGCCCCAGCATTTT. This sequence encodes CASSDLGTEPQHF. The chain couples TRBV6-1 to TRBJ1-5; D might be TRBD1 (5 bases). There are 13 residues in the CDR3. V was trimmed by 3 bases and J by 8 bases, leaving 11 bases between them. Per germline, CDR1 MNHNS and CDR2 SASEGT.

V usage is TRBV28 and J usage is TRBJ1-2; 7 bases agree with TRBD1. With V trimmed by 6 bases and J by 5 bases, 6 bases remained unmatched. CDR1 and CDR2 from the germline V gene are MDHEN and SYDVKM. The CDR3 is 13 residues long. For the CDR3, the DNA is TGTGCCAGCAGCAAAGGGACAGATTATGGCTACACCTTC. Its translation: CASSKGTDYGYTF.

The CDR3, as DNA: TGTGCCATCAGTGCATCCGGGACTAGGGGTGGCACCGGGGAGCTGTTTTTT. Translating gives CAISASGTRGGTGELFF. V is TRBV10-3 and J is TRBJ2-2, with 8 bases that match TRBD2. The CDR3 loop spans 17 amino acids. The germline V gene has CDR1 ENHRY and CDR2 SYGVKD. V trimming: 4 bases; J trimming: 4 bases; junction bases outside the gene matches: 11.

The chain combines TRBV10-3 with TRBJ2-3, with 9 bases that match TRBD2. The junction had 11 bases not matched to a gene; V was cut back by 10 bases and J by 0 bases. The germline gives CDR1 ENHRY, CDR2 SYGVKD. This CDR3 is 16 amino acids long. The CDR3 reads CATAGSGRPSTDTQYF. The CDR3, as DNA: TGTGCCACCGCAGGGAGCGGGAGGCCTAGCACAGATACGCAGTATTTT.

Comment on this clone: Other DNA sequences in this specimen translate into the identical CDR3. DNA for the CDR3: TGTGCCAGCAGTTATAGGGGCCGGGAGACCCAGTACTTC. Protein: CASSYRGRETQYF. The rearrangement links TRBV6-5 to TRBJ2-5; TRBD1 is a possible D gene (5 bases). The ends were cut back, 3 bases at V and 5 bases at J, with 10 bases in the middle. The CDR3 loop spans 13 amino acids. Germline CDR1 reads MNHEY; CDR2 reads SVGAGI.

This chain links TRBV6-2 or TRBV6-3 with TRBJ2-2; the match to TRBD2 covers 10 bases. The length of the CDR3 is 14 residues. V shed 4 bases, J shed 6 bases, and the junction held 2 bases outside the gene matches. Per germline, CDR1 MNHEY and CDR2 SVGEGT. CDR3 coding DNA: TGTGCCAGCAGTTTTAGCGGGAGGCCCGGGGAGCTGTTTTTT. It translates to CASSFSGRPGELFF.

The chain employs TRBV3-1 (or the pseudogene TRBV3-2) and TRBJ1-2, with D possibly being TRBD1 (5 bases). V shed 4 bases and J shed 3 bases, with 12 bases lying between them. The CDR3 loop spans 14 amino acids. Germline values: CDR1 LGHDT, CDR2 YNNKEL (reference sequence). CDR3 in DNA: TGTGCCAGCAGCCCAGGGAATCTGGACTATGGCTACACCTTC. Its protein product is CASSPGNLDYGYTF.

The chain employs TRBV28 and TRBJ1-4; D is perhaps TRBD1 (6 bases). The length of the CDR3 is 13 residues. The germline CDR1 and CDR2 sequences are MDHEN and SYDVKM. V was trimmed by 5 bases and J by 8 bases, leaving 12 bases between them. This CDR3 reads CASSRGGMEKLFF. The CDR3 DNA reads TGTGCCAGCAGTCGGGGGGGCATGGAAAAACTGTTTTTT.

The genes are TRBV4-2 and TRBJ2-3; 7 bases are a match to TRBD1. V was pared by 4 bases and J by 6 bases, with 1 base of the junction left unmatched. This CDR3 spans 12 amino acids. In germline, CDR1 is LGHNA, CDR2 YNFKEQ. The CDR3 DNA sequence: TGTGCCAGCAGCCCGGACAGGGATACGCAGTATTTT. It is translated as CASSPDRDTQYF.